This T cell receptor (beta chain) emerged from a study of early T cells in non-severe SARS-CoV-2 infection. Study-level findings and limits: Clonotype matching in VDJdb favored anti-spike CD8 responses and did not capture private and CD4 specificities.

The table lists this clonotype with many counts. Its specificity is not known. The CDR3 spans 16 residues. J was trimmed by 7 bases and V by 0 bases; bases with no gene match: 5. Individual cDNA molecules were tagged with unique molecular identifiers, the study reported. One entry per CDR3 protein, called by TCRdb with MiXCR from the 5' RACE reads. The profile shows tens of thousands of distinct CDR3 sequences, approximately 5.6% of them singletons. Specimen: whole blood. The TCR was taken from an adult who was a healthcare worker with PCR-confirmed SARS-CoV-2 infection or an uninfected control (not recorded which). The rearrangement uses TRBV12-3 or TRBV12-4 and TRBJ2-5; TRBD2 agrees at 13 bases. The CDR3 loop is CASSLAGTSGKGTQYF. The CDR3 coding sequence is TGTGCCAGCAGTTTAGCCGGGACTAGCGGGAAGGGGACCCAGTACTTC.